This T cell receptor beta chain was retrieved from a study of T-cell memory formation after mild COVID-19 (TCRdb year 2021). Study-wide context: TCR sequence clusters from the two donors were found to be largely donor specific. Two young, previously healthy adult volunteers, one female and one male, were included in the cohort. Longitudinal TCRalpha and TCRbeta repertoire sequencing tracked T-cell clones expanding and contracting after mild COVID-19 in a couple of donors. Findings and caveats that apply to the study as a whole: Clones that contracted from day 15 to 85 showed balanced CD4/CD8 phenotypes, whereas a second wave of clones that expanded from day 15 to 37 leaned towards CD4+. Contracting CD4+ clones appeared mostly in the CM and EM memory subsets, whereas CD8+ clones were enriched in EMRA. Only two mild cases were covered by the study, and larger cohorts that include severe cases with pre-infection samples were considered necessary. SARS-CoV-2 specificity was not confirmed for the second-wave clones peaking on day 37. Some responding clones were detected in pre-infection memory, which suggested that pre-existing cross-reactive memory T cells had joined the SARS-CoV-2 response.

Instrument used: Illumina NovaSeq 6000. Using 5'RACE with constant-segment primers, TCRalpha and TCRbeta cDNA libraries were constructed, with sample barcodes and unique molecular identifiers added in the process. RNA was extracted from every sample with Trizol reagent. Libraries were amplified in two PCR steps, with a second sample barcode and Illumina TruSeq adapters added in the second step. Libraries were sequenced on an Illumina NovaSeq with 2 x 150 bp paired-end reads. From the authors' description of their analysis: The reads were demultiplexed and collapsed into UMI-guided consensus sequences using migec v1.2.7. Using mixcr v2.1.11, UMI consensuses were aligned to TRA and TRB V and J templates and then assembled into clonotypes. A clonotype was counted as expanded or contracted only if both edgeR and NoisET called the change significant, with noise models trained on biological replicates. For edgeR calls, a false discovery rate-adjusted p below 0.01 and a log2 fold-change threshold of 1 were applied. As an exploratory analysis of dynamics, PCA with hierarchical clustering was applied to max-normalized trajectories of the 1000 most abundant clonotypes. Each responding clone was given a CD4 or CD8 phenotype based on the CD4+ and CD8+ repertoires, which had been sequenced separately. TCRdb trimmed public reads at Q25 via fastp, called clones via MiXCR and kept in-frame beta chains. Every entry covers one CDR3 protein and lists the most common genes and DNA from its rows. The authors' filters were not applied to this entry. The sample includes tens of thousands of distinct CDR3 sequences, with 9.5% to 12% observed a single time. In total, the top ten clones hold approximately 29% of the sample.

Ficoll-Paque density gradient centrifugation was the method used to isolate PBMCs. The germline V gene yields SGDLS for CDR1 and YYNGEE for CDR2. The CDR3 contains 15 residues, cysteine and phenylalanine counted. Only the CDR3 part of the read is kept: 45 bases, read in frame from the first base. For this chain, trimming is 4 bases at the V end and 6 bases at the J end, and the number of junction bases without a gene match is 13. This clonotype was observed at least ten times. Its cognate antigen has yet to be identified. No base qualities exist here, and no much larger clone lies one base off it. Sequencing input: PBMCs or a T cell subset sorted from them (not recorded which). This sequence was found in a man aged 18 to 30 who had mild COVID-19 (a few samples of this study predate the infection). The sample titles of this study are shuffled in the database, so cell type and time point are left out; the donor was told from shared clones. The receptor chain draws on TRBV9 and TRBJ2-7; 7 middle bases align to TRBD1. The DNA is TGTGCCAGCAGCCCACAATCCTCACAGGGGAGCGAGCAGTACTTC. The translation is CASSPQSSQGSEQYF.